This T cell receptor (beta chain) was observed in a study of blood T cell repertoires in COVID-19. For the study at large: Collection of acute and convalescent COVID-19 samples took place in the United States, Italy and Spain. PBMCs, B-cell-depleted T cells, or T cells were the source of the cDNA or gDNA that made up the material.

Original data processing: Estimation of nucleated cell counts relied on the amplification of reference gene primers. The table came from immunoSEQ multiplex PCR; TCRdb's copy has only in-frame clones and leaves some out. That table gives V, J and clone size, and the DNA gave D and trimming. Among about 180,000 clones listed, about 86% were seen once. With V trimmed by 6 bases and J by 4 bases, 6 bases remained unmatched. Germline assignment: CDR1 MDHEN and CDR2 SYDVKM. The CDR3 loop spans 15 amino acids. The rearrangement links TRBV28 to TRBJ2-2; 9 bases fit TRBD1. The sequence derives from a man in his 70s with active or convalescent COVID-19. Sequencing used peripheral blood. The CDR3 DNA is TGTGCCAGCAGCCTAACAGGGGGCATCACCGGGGAGCTGTTTTTT. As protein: CASSLTGGITGELFF.